The 5 T cell receptor beta chains below all came from one sample that was sequenced in a study of blood T cell repertoires in COVID-19. Clones were sequenced by immunoSEQ multiplex PCR, and TCRdb holds only the in-frame ones, with some missing. The sample includes tens of thousands of clones, around 76% of them seen just once. Sequencing used peripheral blood. These TCRs come from a human donor in a cohort sampled during active COVID-19.

V gene TRBV9 combines with J gene TRBJ2-1; 10 nucleotides agree with TRBD2. The CDR3 covers 15 residues. Per the germline V gene, CDR1 is SGDLS and CDR2 is YYNGEE. The V gene end was trimmed by 5 bases and the J gene end by 8 bases; junction bases not matched to a gene: 10. The CDR3 protein is CASSPTGLASDEQFF. As DNA, the CDR3 is TGTGCCAGCAGTCCTACGGGACTAGCGAGCGATGAGCAGTTCTTC.

By frequency in the sample, this clone is medium-sized. The rearrangement uses TRBV24-1 and TRBJ2-7; no clear D gene. V lost 5 bases, J lost 0 bases, and 4 bases lay in between. CDR3 length: 12 amino acids. Germline CDR1 is KGHDR and CDR2 is SFDVKD. The CDR3 region is CATSAGSYEQYF. The CDR3 region has the DNA TGTGCCACCAGTGCGGGCTCCTACGAGCAGTACTTC.

This chain joins TRBV9 and TRBJ2-7; TRBD1 matches at 10 bases. Trimming cost V 4 bases and J 4 bases; bases outside gene matches: 2. CDR1 and CDR2 (germline): SGDLS, YYNGEE. The length of the CDR3 is 13 residues. CDR3 sequence: CASSPGQGYEQYF. CDR3 nucleotides: TGTGCCAGCAGCCCGGGACAGGGGTACGAGCAGTACTTC. The entire variable domain, with the rest obtained from reference TRBV9 and TRBJ2-7, is as follows: DSGVTQTPKHLITATGQRVTLRCSPRSGDLSVYWYQQSLDQGLQFLIQYYNGEERAKGNILERFSAQQFPDLHSELNLSSLELGDSALYFCASSPGQGYEQYFGPGTRLTVT.

The chain links TRBV5-4 to TRBJ2-7; 7 nucleotides agree with TRBD2. V lost 0 bases, J lost 0 bases, and 6 bases stayed unmatched. Germline values: CDR1 SGHNT, CDR2 YYREEE (reference sequence). The CDR3 is made up of 16 amino acids. In DNA form, the CDR3 reads TGTGCCAGCAGCTTGGGGAGGGGACTAAGCTCCTACGAGCAGTACTTC. Its protein product is CASSLGRGLSSYEQYF.

This sequence joins TRBV11-3 and TRBJ2-3; D possibly corresponds to TRBD2 (5 bases). Per the germline V gene, CDR1 is SGHNT and CDR2 is YENEEA. V was clipped by 5 bases and J by 4 bases, with 25 bases between them. The CDR3 is 18 amino acids. Here the CDR3 reads CASSPLRWELARADTQYF. DNA of the CDR3: TGTGCCAGCAGCCCACTCCGATGGGAGCTAGCCCGGGCAGATACGCAGTATTTT.